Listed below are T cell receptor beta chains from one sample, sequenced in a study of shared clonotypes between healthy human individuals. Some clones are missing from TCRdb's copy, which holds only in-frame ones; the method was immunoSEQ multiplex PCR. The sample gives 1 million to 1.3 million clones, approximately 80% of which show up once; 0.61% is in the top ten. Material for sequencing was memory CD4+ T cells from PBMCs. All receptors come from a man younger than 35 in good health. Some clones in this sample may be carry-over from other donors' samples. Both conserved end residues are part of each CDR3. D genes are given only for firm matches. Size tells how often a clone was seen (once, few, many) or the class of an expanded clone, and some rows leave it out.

TGTGCCAGCTCACCGAACGGCGGCAGGTCTGGAAACACCATATATTTT,CASSPNGGRSGNTIYF,TRBV18,NA,NA,TRBJ1-3
TGTGCCAGCAGCCGAGGTCGTAACTATGGCTACACCTTC,CASSRGRNYGYTF,TRBV5-6,NA,few,TRBJ1-2
TGTGCCATCAGTGAGTCGCGGACACAGGGCGAGCAGTACTTC,CAISESRTQGEQYF,TRBV10-3,NA,NA,TRBJ2-7
TGTGCCAGCAGTCTCGGCCACTCCTACAATGAGCAGTTCTTC,CASSLGHSYNEQFF,TRBV7-3,NA,NA,TRBJ2-1
TGTGCCAGCAGCTTAAACCGAAATACGCAGTATTTT,CASSLNRNTQYF,TRBV7-2,NA,few,TRBJ2-3
TGTGCCAGCAGCGAGAGCGGTCGGAACAATCAGCCCCAGCATTTT,CASSESGRNNQPQHF,TRBV28,NA,NA,TRBJ1-5
TGTGCCAGCAGCCGACAGACCAAGAGCTCCTACGAGCAGTACTTC,CASSRQTKSSYEQYF,TRBV5-5,NA,NA,TRBJ2-7
TGCAGCTCCTCGGTTAGTACAGGGAACACTGAAGCTTTCTTT,CSSSVSTGNTEAFF,TRBV29-1,NA,NA,TRBJ1-1
TGTGCCAGCAGCTTGGGTAGCGCTAGCTCCTACAATGAGCAGTTCTTC,CASSLGSASSYNEQFF,TRBV7-3,NA,NA,TRBJ2-1
TGTGCTAGTGGCTCTTCCGGGAGGCCCAGCTCCTACAATGAGCAGTTCTTC,CASGSSGRPSSYNEQFF,TRBV12-5,TRBD2,NA,TRBJ2-1
TGTGCCAGCAGGGGACAAAAGGGGTACAATGAGCAGTTCTTC,CASRGQKGYNEQFF,TRBV28,NA,NA,TRBJ2-1
TGTGCCAGAATACGATTGAACACTGAAGCTTTCTTT,CARIRLNTEAFF,TRBV30,NA,NA,TRBJ1-1
TGTGCCAGCAGTGTACGACTAGCCCAAAGTGATGAGACCCAGTACTTC,CASSVRLAQSDETQYF,TRBV6-1,TRBD2,NA,TRBJ2-5
TGTGCCAGCAGCGTAGAAACAGGACGGGGGGAAAAACTGTTTTTT,CASSVETGRGEKLFF,TRBV9,NA,NA,TRBJ1-4
TGTGCCATCAGTGAGTCTTTGGTGACAGGGGGTCGTCAGCCCCAGCATTTT,CAISESLVTGGRQPQHF,TRBV10-3,TRBD1,once,TRBJ1-5
TGTGCCAGCAGCCAAGCTATAACTAGCGGTACGCAGTATTTT,CASSQAITSGTQYF,TRBV14,TRBD2,NA,TRBJ2-3
TGTGCCAGCAGTTTTCGCGGGACTAGCGGACTAAATGAGCAGTTCTTC,CASSFRGTSGLNEQFF,TRBV28,TRBD2,NA,TRBJ2-1
TGTGCCACCAGCAGAGATCTACCAGGTTCCTACGAGCAGTACTTC,CATSRDLPGSYEQYF,TRBV15,NA,once,TRBJ2-7
TGCGCCAGCAGCGCAAGACTAGCGGGAGGGACGGGTGAGCAGTTCTTC,CASSARLAGGTGEQFF,TRBV4-3,TRBD2,NA,TRBJ2-1
TGCGCCAGCAGCCGCGGAACTAGCGGGATGACCTACAATGAGCAGTTCTTC,CASSRGTSGMTYNEQFF,TRBV5-1,TRBD2,NA,TRBJ2-1
TGCAGTGCTAGAGTAGACTTGCCCCAGTACTTC,CSARVDLPQYF,TRBV20-1,NA,NA,TRBJ2-7
TGCGCCAGCAGCTTGGGACCGCTGGCGGGTGAAAAACTGTTTTTT,CASSLGPLAGEKLFF,TRBV4-1,NA,few,TRBJ1-4
TGTGCCAGCAGCCCCTCCGGACCGCATGGCTACACCTTC,CASSPSGPHGYTF,TRBV28,NA,NA,TRBJ1-2
TGCAGCGTTGAAGGTGGGCGGGGCACAGATACGCAGTATTTT,CSVEGGRGTDTQYF,TRBV29-1,NA,NA,TRBJ2-3
TGTGCCAGCAGCCAGGACAGGGGTTCGGATGAGCAGTTCTTC,CASSQDRGSDEQFF,TRBV11-2,TRBD1,NA,TRBJ2-1
TGTGCCTGGAGTGTAAGGTCAGGGACTGAAGCTTTCTTT,CAWSVRSGTEAFF,TRBV30,NA,NA,TRBJ1-1